Presented here are 15 T cell receptor beta chains from one specimen sequenced in a study of regulatory and conventional T cells in RAG deficiency. Conventional CD4+ T cells were sorted from blood as CD25-low CD127-high cells. Here immunoSEQ multiplex PCR was the method, and the copy in TCRdb shows in-frame clones only, minus some. Seen here are tens of thousands of clones, around 96% observed once, and the top ten hold about 0.32%. This sample was shared with a second study, whose subject was regulatory T cells. That work states: The primer mix had 52 TRBV and 13 TRBJ primers.

The sequenced material came from CD25- CD4+ T cells sorted from blood. These receptors were obtained from a human donor in good health.

The V and J genes are TRBV6-5 and TRBJ2-7; 10 bases map to TRBD1. Germline CDR1 reads MNHEY; CDR2 reads SVGAGI. V gave up 6 bases and J gave up 3 bases; unmatched junction bases: 5. The CDR3 covers 14 residues. As DNA, the CDR3 is TGTGCCAGCAGACCTGGACAGGGGGGCTACGAGCAGTACTTC. This codes for CASRPGQGGYEQYF.

The chain recombines TRBV5-8 with TRBJ1-2, with a weak D call TRBD1 (5 bases). This CDR3 spans 15 amino acids. Germline lookup yields CDR1 SGHTS and CDR2 YDEGEE. The germline V and J ends were trimmed by 4 bases and 2 bases, with 15 bases remaining between them. CDR3 coding DNA: TGTGCCAGCAGCCCCGGTAGGCCAGGGAACTATGGCTACACCTTC. This encodes CASSPGRPGNYGYTF.

The chain links TRBV29-1 to TRBJ2-7; perhaps TRBD2 as D (5 bases). The germline V gene encodes CDR1 SQVTM and CDR2 ANQGSEA. This CDR3 spans 12 amino acids. Trimming took 6 bases from V and 3 from J, leaving 12 bases between them. CDR3 coding DNA: TGCAGCGTCGTGGCGGGTCTCTACGAGCAGTACTTC. This translates into CSVVAGLYEQYF.

The J gene is TRBJ2-2, the V gene TRBV30; perhaps TRBD1 as D (5 bases). The germline V gene has CDR1 GTSNPN and CDR2 SVGIG (reference sequence). V dropped 5 bases and J dropped 4 bases, with 20 bases sitting between them. This CDR3 contains 16 residues. As DNA, the CDR3 is TGTGCCTGGTCAGGGCCCCATGGATTCGGCACCGGGGAGCTGTTTTTT. This encodes CAWSGPHGFGTGELFF. Drawing the rest from reference TRBV30 and TRBJ2-2, the complete variable domain is SQTIHQWPATLVQPVGSPLSLECTVEGTSNPNLYWYRQAAGRGLQLLFYSVGIGQISSEVPQNLSASRPQDRQFILSSKKLLLSDSGFYLCAWSGPHGFGTGELFFGEGSRLTVL.

The sample holds one count of this clone. V usage is TRBV29-1 and J usage is TRBJ2-7; 10 bases are a match to TRBD1. Trimming took 7 bases from V and 4 from J; bases not matched to a gene: 7. The CDR3 totals 13 residues. Per germline, CDR1 SQVTM and CDR2 ANQGSEA. The CDR3 is CSATRDRGYEQYF. CDR3 sequence (DNA): TGCAGCGCTACCCGGGACAGGGGTTACGAGCAGTACTTC.

The chain has TRBV29-1 and TRBJ2-2, with TRBD2 matching 11 bases. Germline V lookup: CDR1 SQVTM, CDR2 ANQGSEA. This CDR3 has 16 amino acids. Trimming removed 4 bases from V and 5 bases from J; junction bases left unmatched: 9. Written as DNA, the CDR3 is TGCAGCGTTGCGGATTGGTCTAGCGGGAGGACCGGGGAGCTGTTTTTT. This codes for CSVADWSSGRTGELFF.

The rearrangement links TRBV15 to TRBJ2-7; maybe TRBD1 (6 bases). This CDR3 region has 15 residues. Trimming cost V 1 base and J 4 bases, with 14 bases left between them. Germline CDR1 is LNHNV and CDR2 is YYDKDF (reference sequence). DNA of the CDR3: TGTGCCACCAGCAGAGGGTCAGGGGCGGGTTACGAGCAGTACTTC. Translated, it gives CATSRGSGAGYEQYF.

The chain is built from TRBV5-4 and TRBJ2-6; TRBD1 matches 8 bases. The CDR3 runs 16 residues. Germline trimming cut 0 bases from V and 2 bases from J; bases unmatched to any gene: 1. The germline CDR1 and CDR2 sequences are SGHNT and YYREEE (reference sequence). The CDR3 region is CASSLDRGTGANVLTF. CDR3 DNA: TGTGCCAGCAGCTTGGACAGGGGGACTGGGGCCAACGTCCTGACTTTC.

The chain carries TRBV6-1 and TRBJ1-1; a weak D match, TRBD1 (6 bases). The CDR3 length is 12 residues. V was pared by 5 bases and J by 7 bases, with 11 bases between. Germline V gene data show CDR1 as MNHNS and CDR2 as SASEGT. The CDR3 spells CASSPHRVEAFF. CDR3 nucleotides: TGTGCCAGCAGTCCGCACAGGGTTGAAGCTTTCTTT.

The chain has TRBV27 and TRBJ2-1, with D tentatively TRBD2 (5 bases). With 6 bases removed from V and 4 bases from J, the gap between germline ends came to 16 bases. The germline V gene has CDR1 MNHEY and CDR2 SMNVEV (reference sequence). CDR3 length: 15 residues. The CDR3 nucleotides are TGTGCCAGCAGGTTGGGGAGCTCACCTTACAATGAGCAGTTCTTC. Translation: CASRLGSSPYNEQFF.

V gene TRBV4-2 combines with J gene TRBJ1-5; D is uncertain. This CDR3 is built from 16 residues. Germline-derived CDR1 and CDR2 are LGHNA and YNFKEQ. Trimming stripped 0 bases from V and 7 bases from J, with 16 bases between. CDR3 region: CASSQEFGEVRQPQHF. DNA of the CDR3: TGTGCCAGCAGCCAAGAATTCGGGGAAGTGAGGCAGCCCCAGCATTTT.

V usage is TRBV5-1 and J usage is TRBJ2-3, with D possibly matching TRBD2 (7 bases). The ends were cut back, 7 bases at V and 5 bases at J, with 23 bases in the middle. From germline, CDR1 is SGHRS and CDR2 YFSETQ. The CDR3 totals 16 residues. CDR3 bases: TGCGCCAGCGCGCTCGGGGGGCTAGTGGATAAAGATACGCAGTATTTT. Translated: CASALGGLVDKDTQYF.

The chain links TRBV5-8 to TRBJ1-5; TRBD1 is a possible D gene (5 bases). Germline CDR1 SGHTS, CDR2 YDEGEE. The CDR3 consists of 17 residues. V lost 5 bases and J lost 0, with 18 bases in between. This CDR3 is CASRGGRENLSNQPQHF. The CDR3 DNA is TGTGCCAGCAGGGGAGGCAGGGAAAACCTTAGCAATCAGCCCCAGCATTTT.

This chain's CDR3 is CASSVTGDVGTSGYNEQFF. CDR3 bases: TGTGCCAGCAGCGTCACAGGGGATGTCGGGACTAGCGGCTACAATGAGCAGTTCTTC. The rearrangement joins TRBV7-3 to TRBJ2-1, with 11 bases matching TRBD2. Germline loops: CDR1 SGHTA, CDR2 FQGTGA. With V trimmed by 5 bases and J by 3 bases, 15 bases remained unmatched. This CDR3 is 19 amino acids long.

The chain combines TRBV7-2 with TRBJ1-1; 7 bases are a match to TRBD1. CDR3 size: 14 residues. Germline CDR1 and CDR2: SGHTA and FQGNSA. Losses at the gene ends were 5 bases for V and 6 bases for J; bases not matched to a gene: 9. The CDR3 sequence: CASSQETGFAEAFF. CDR3 sequence (DNA): TGTGCCAGCAGCCAAGAGACAGGGTTCGCTGAAGCTTTCTTT.